This T cell receptor (beta chain) is drawn from a study of immune evolution from preneoplasia to lung adenocarcinoma. On the study more broadly: HLA loss of heterozygosity: about 7% AIS, over 12% MIA, around 35% ADC, none AAH. Study-wide findings and caveats: Highest clonality occurred in KRAS-mutant, not EGFR-mutant or double wild-type, nodules.

Resections took place in Japan or China from the mid-2010s to the late 2010s. After pathologic assessment, macro-dissection selected premalignant or tumor cells for extraction. Profiling relied on immunoSEQ multiplex PCR, and the TCRdb table lists in-frame clones only, not all of them. Of about 4,200 clones in the sample, 79% were seen once. V dropped 6 bases and J dropped 8; count of bases not matched to a gene: 14. The germline CDR1 and CDR2 sequences are SGHRS and YFSETQ. The CDR3 is 15 residues long. With respect to this clone: Its antigen is undetermined.

The sequenced sample consisted of FFPE invasive lung adenocarcinoma tissue. The chain couples TRBV5-1 to TRBJ1-2; the match to TRBD1 covers 9 bases. The sequence derives from a person between 40 and 59 years old with lung adenocarcinoma. Some clones in this sample may be carry-over from other donors' samples. This CDR3 is CASTGQGRGAGGYTF. CDR3 DNA: TGCGCCAGCACCGGACAGGGGAGGGGAGCGGGAGGCTACACCTTC.